Listed here are 14 T cell receptor beta chains from one sample, sequenced in a study of beta chain features in type 1 diabetes. TCRB transcripts that were expressed got sequenced, as all of the isolated RNA had been reverse transcribed. The repertoire was sequenced with immunoSEQ multiplex PCR; TCRdb's copy has only in-frame clones and lacks some. The sample includes 400,000 to 600,000 clones, about 29% seen only once; the top ten take 0.05% to 0.07%. Sequenced: naive CD4+ T cells from blood. All receptors derive from a man younger than 30 in good health.

The rearrangement links TRBV2 to TRBJ2-7; 7 nucleotides agree with TRBD2. This CDR3 has 15 residues. CDR1 and CDR2 (germline): SNHLY, FYNNEI. Trimming cost V 1 base and J 2 bases; bases outside gene matches: 5. CDR3 nucleotides: TGTGCCAGCAGTGAAGAACTAGCGATTACCTACGAGCAGTACTTC. Translation gives CASSEELAITYEQYF.

The chain recombines TRBV7-2 with TRBJ2-1; 7 positions match TRBD1. CDR3 length equals 14 residues. The germline gives CDR1 SGHTA, CDR2 FQGNSA. Trimming at V came to 9 bases and at J to 6 bases, leaving 11 bases not matched to a gene. CDR3 region: CASRRDRGINEQFF. Here the CDR3 DNA reads TGTGCCAGTCGCCGGGACAGAGGGATCAATGAGCAGTTCTTC. The full variable domain, rest sourced from reference TRBV7-2 and TRBJ2-1, is GAGVSQSPSNKVTEKGKDVELRCDPISGHTALYWYRQSLGQGLEFLIYFQGNSAPDKSGLPSDRFSAERTGGSVSTLTIQRTQQEDSAVYLCASRRDRGINEQFFGPGTRLTVL.

This clone was counted between two and nine times. The chain is built from TRBV2 and TRBJ2-7; a possible D gene is TRBD1 (5 bases). Trimming pared 8 bases from V and 3 bases from J, leaving 20 bases between. From germline, CDR1 is SNHLY and CDR2 FYNNEI. There are 15 residues in the CDR3. This CDR3 reads CASRVLDRENYEQYF. In DNA, the CDR3 is TGTGCCAGCCGGGTCCTAGACAGAGAGAACTACGAGCAGTACTTC.

The V and J genes are TRBV28 and TRBJ2-6, with TRBD2 as a possible D gene (6 bases). This CDR3 contains 17 residues. Trimming took off 0 bases at V and 0 bases at J, with 9 bases between the two ends. Germline CDR1 is MDHEN and CDR2 is SYDVKM. The CDR3 DNA follows: TGTGCCAGCAGTTTATGGGAGGGAACCTCTGGGGCCAACGTCCTGACTTTC. Protein sequence: CASSLWEGTSGANVLTF.

In this sample, this clone turned up a few times. This chain joins TRBV29-1 and TRBJ1-2; 10 positions agree with TRBD1. Germline V gene sequence: CDR1 SQVTM, CDR2 ANQGSEA. This CDR3 has 16 residues. V shed 7 bases, J shed 1 base, and the junction held 12 bases outside the gene matches. The CDR3 loop is CSATPSGTGDNYGYTF. The DNA for the CDR3 is TGCAGCGCAACCCCCTCCGGGACAGGGGATAACTATGGCTACACCTTC.

CDR3 residues: CASSRTGARYEQYF. The DNA of the CDR3 is TGTGCCAGCTCTCGGACAGGGGCAAGGTACGAGCAGTACTTC. The V and J genes are TRBV9 and TRBJ2-7, with 9 bases lining up with TRBD1. CDR3 length: 14 residues. V shed 7 bases, J shed 4 bases, and the junction held 9 bases outside the gene matches. CDR1 is SGDLS, CDR2 YYNGEE, per germline. Combining the CDR3 with reference TRBV9 and TRBJ2-7 gives the whole variable domain DSGVTQTPKHLITATGQRVTLRCSPRSGDLSVYWYQQSLDQGLQFLIQYYNGEERAKGNILERFSAQQFPDLHSELNLSSLELGDSALYFCASSRTGARYEQYFGPGTRLTVT.

This sequence joins TRBV6-1 and TRBJ2-5; D is uncertain. Trimming took 0 bases from V and 5 from J, leaving 4 bases between them. Germline V lookup: CDR1 MNHNS, CDR2 SASEGT. The CDR3 sequence is 12 residues long. The CDR3 loop reads CASSEALETQYF. The DNA for the CDR3 is TGTGCCAGCAGTGAAGCCCTGGAGACCCAGTACTTC.

The chain joins TRBV29-1 to TRBJ2-1; D perhaps matches TRBD2 (5 bases). The CDR3 runs 13 residues. The V gene lost 5 bases and the J gene lost 4 bases, with 12 bases spanning the gap. Germline V gene lookup returns CDR1 SQVTM and CDR2 ANQGSEA. The CDR3 DNA reads TGCAGCGTTTCCGGGATCCCGTACAATGAGCAGTTCTTC. Residues: CSVSGIPYNEQFF.

The chain couples TRBV14 to TRBJ2-5, with D unclear. CDR1 and CDR2 from the germline V gene are SGHDN and FVKESK. This CDR3 is 15 amino acids long. V shed 1 base and J shed 2 bases, with 11 bases lying between them. The CDR3 DNA follows: TGTGCCAGCAGCCAAGTTAGGGTACGGCAAGAGACCCAGTACTTC. It encodes CASSQVRVRQETQYF.

The chain is built from TRBV30 and TRBJ2-1; 9 nucleotides align to TRBD2. J lost 1 base, V lost 2 bases, and 18 bases had no gene match. Germline CDR1 and CDR2: GTSNPN and SVGIG (reference sequence). The CDR3 is 20 residues long. CDR3 nucleotides: TGTGCCTGGAGTCCCTTTAGCGGGAGTTTGAGTGGAGGTTCCTACAATGAGCAGTTCTTC. It yields the protein CAWSPFSGSLSGGSYNEQFF. Complete variable domain (other parts from reference TRBV30 and TRBJ2-1): SQTIHQWPATLVQPVGSPLSLECTVEGTSNPNLYWYRQAAGRGLQLLFYSVGIGQISSEVPQNLSASRPQDRQFILSSKKLLLSDSGFYLCAWSPFSGSLSGGSYNEQFFGPGTRLTVL.

The V call is TRBV28, the J call TRBJ2-6, with D hard to call. The ends were cut back, 4 bases at V and 4 bases at J, with 5 bases in the middle. The CDR3 has 13 amino acids. Germline values: CDR1 MDHEN, CDR2 SYDVKM. The CDR3 sequence: CASSSQGANVLTF. For the CDR3, the DNA is TGTGCCAGCAGTTCGCAAGGGGCCAACGTCCTGACTTTC.

The sample holds a few counts of this clone. V and J are TRBV5-1 and TRBJ2-7, with D tentatively TRBD1 (6 bases). This CDR3 region has 13 residues. The germline gives CDR1 SGHRS, CDR2 YFSETQ. With 4 bases removed from V and 1 base from J, the gap between germline ends came to 9 bases. CDR3 protein: CASSQDSSYEQYF. The CDR3 region has the DNA TGCGCCAGCAGCCAGGACAGTTCCTACGAGCAGTACTTC.

Concerning this clone: Other DNA sequences from this sample encode an identical CDR3 as well. The chain employs TRBV5-1 and TRBJ2-3; 7 bases are shared with TRBD1. Germline assignment: CDR1 SGHRS and CDR2 YFSETQ. V shed 5 bases, J shed 1 base, and the junction held 4 bases outside the gene matches. This CDR3 spans 14 amino acids. The CDR3 sequence: CASSFGQGTDTQYF. The CDR3 bases are TGCGCCAGCAGTTTTGGACAGGGCACAGATACGCAGTATTTT.

The genes are TRBV25-1 and TRBJ2-1; D possibly uses TRBD1 or TRBD2 (5 bases each). CDR1 is MGHDK and CDR2 is SYGVNS in the germline V gene. The V end was cut by 4 bases, the J end by 8 bases, with 12 bases between. The CDR3 is 13 amino acids. The CDR3 spells CASSVWGKDEQFF. The CDR3 DNA follows: TGTGCCAGCAGTGTATGGGGGAAGGATGAGCAGTTCTTC.